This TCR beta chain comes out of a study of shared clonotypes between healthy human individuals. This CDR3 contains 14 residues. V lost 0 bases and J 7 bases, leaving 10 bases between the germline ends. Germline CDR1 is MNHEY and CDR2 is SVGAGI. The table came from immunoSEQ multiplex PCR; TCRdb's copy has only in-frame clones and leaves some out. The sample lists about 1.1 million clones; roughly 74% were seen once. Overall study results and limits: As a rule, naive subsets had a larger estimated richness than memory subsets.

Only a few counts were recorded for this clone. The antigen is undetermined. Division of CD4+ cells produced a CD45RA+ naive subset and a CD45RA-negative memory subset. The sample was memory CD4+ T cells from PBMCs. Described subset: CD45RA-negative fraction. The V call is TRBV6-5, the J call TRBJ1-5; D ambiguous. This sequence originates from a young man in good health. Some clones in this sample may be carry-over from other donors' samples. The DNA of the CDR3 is TGTGCCAGCAGTTACTCCTTGGGTCGGCAGCCCCAGCATTTT. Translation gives CASSYSLGRQPQHF.